This entry concerns a single T cell receptor beta chain. Its specificity is not known. Researchers ran the PCR with 60 Vbeta and 13 Jbeta primers. Here immunoSEQ multiplex PCR was the method, and the copy in TCRdb shows in-frame clones only, minus some. Of 150,000 or so clones listed, over 75% are singletons. The record originates from a study of cytomegalovirus exposure and HLA in healthy donors. Study background: Unique TCRs numbering around 80 million, obtained from HLA-typed donors, made up an early data release.

General study results and limits: Follow-up analysis later connected one missense variant in DCLRE1C with trimming of TCR beta V- and J-genes. The number of N-insertions in an Asian-associated ancestry cluster was reportedly below the roughly 700-donor mean in a later analysis.

The CDR3 has 16 amino acids. CDR1 MNHEY and CDR2 SMNVEV come from the germline V gene (reference sequence). J gave up 4 bases and V 5 bases, and 7 bases lay outside the gene matches. The V gene is TRBV27, the J gene TRBJ2-3; TRBD2 matches 12 bases. This sequence was found in a man over 45 in good health and CMV-seropositive. What was sequenced was PBMCs. The CDR3 spells CASSITSGGPPDTQYF. The CDR3 DNA sequence: TGTGCCAGCAGTATCACTAGCGGGGGGCCGCCAGATACGCAGTATTTT.